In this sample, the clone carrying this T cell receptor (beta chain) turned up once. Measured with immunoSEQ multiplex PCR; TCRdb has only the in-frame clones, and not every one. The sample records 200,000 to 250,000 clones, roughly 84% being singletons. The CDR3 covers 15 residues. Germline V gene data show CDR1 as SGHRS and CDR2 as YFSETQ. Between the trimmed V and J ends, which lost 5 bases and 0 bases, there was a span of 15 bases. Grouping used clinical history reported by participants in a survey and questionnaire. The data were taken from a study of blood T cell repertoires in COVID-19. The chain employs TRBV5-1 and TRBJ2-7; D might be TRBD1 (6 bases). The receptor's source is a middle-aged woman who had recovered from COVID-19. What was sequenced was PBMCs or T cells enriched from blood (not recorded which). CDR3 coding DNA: TGCGCCAGCAGACGGGGACACCTAGACTCCTACGAGCAGTACTTC. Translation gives CASRRGHLDSYEQYF.